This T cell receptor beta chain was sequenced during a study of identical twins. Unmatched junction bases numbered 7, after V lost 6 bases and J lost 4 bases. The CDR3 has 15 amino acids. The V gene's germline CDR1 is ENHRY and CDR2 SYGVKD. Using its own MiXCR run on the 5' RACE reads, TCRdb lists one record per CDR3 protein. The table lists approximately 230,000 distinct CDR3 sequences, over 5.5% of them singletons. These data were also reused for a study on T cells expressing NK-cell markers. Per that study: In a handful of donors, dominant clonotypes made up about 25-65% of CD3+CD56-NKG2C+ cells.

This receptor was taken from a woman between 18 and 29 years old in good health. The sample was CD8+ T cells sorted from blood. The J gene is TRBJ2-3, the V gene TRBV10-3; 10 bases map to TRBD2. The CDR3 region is CAIRESGGAADTQYF. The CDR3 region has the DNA TGTGCCATCAGAGAGAGCGGGGGGGCTGCAGATACGCAGTATTTT.